The 18 T cell receptor beta chains below come from one sample, sequenced in a study of blood T cell repertoires in COVID-19. The assay was immunoSEQ multiplex PCR, and TCRdb's table has in-frame clones only and misses some. The top ten clones hold approximately 15% of a sample with roughly 150,000 clones, roughly nine tenths of them seen once. Source material: peripheral blood. The receptors were gathered from a woman aged 40 to 55 with acute or convalescent COVID-19.

The CDR3 protein is CASRPTGVSPLHF. DNA for the CDR3: TGTGCCAGCAGACCAACAGGGGTTTCACCCCTCCACTTT. The gene calls are TRBV12-3 or TRBV12-4 and TRBJ1-6, with 7 bases matching TRBD1. This CDR3 has 13 amino acids. V was clipped by 6 bases and J by 9 bases; unmatched bases: 5.

The CDR3 here is CASSFTRAPGYGYTF. CDR3 nucleotide sequence: TGTGCCAGTAGTTTCACCAGGGCACCCGGCTATGGCTACACCTTC. The chain combines TRBV19 with TRBJ1-2; D possibly corresponds to TRBD1 (5 bases). The V end was cut by 5 bases, the J end by 4 bases, with 17 bases between. CDR1 and CDR2 (germline): LNHDA, SQIVND (reference sequence). CDR3 length: 15 residues.

Only one count was recorded for this clone. This chain uses TRBV6-5 with TRBJ2-3; possible D gene TRBD2, 6 bases. Trimming pared 2 bases from V and 8 bases from J, leaving 20 bases between. This CDR3 is 16 amino acids long. The V gene's germline CDR1 is MNHEY and CDR2 SVGAGI. The CDR3 protein is CASSYGGTGVIATQYF. The CDR3 nucleotides read TGTGCCAGCAGTTACGGGGGGACTGGGGTTATCGCTACGCAGTATTTT.

This clone was seen only once. The chain has TRBV3-1 (or the pseudogene TRBV3-2) and TRBJ1-1; D ambiguous. Germline V gene lookup returns CDR1 LGHDT and CDR2 YNNKEL (reference sequence). The V and J ends lost 3 bases and 3 bases respectively, with 11 bases between them. CDR3 length: 14 amino acids. The CDR3 region is CASSQKGGYTEAFF. CDR3 DNA: TGTGCCAGCAGCCAGAAGGGAGGATACACTGAAGCTTTCTTT.

The chain combines TRBV5-1 with TRBJ2-4; TRBD1 aligns across 9 bases. CDR3 size: 14 residues. J was trimmed by 8 bases and V by 1 base; bases with no gene match: 4. Germline V lookup: CDR1 SGHRS, CDR2 YFSETQ. CDR3 sequence: CASSLLGQGDIQYF. CDR3 bases: TGCGCCAGCAGCTTGTTGGGACAGGGAGACATTCAGTACTTC.

CDR3 nucleotides: TGTGCCAGCAGCTTGCGACCGGGACAGGGGTACACCGGGGAGCTGTTTTTT. This gives the protein CASSLRPGQGYTGELFF. V and J are TRBV5-8 and TRBJ2-2; the match to TRBD1 covers 10 bases. V shed 1 base and J 3 bases; nucleotides not matched to a gene: 6. Germline values: CDR1 SGHTS, CDR2 YDEGEE. The CDR3 is 17 amino acids.

The V gene is TRBV9, the J gene TRBJ1-1; tentatively, D is TRBD1 (5 bases). Trimming took 0 bases from V and 6 from J, leaving 21 bases between them. CDR1 is SGDLS, CDR2 YYNGEE, per germline. This CDR3 has 17 residues. CDR3 DNA: TGTGCCAGCAGCGTAGTTGGTGCGGGGCCCCCTGGGTCTGAAGCTTTCTTT. This sequence encodes CASSVVGAGPPGSEAFF.

The chain is built from TRBV5-1 and TRBJ2-2; TRBD1 matches 9 bases. The CDR3 spans 15 residues. Germline CDR1 SGHRS, CDR2 YFSETQ. J lost 7 bases, V lost 2 bases, and 6 bases had no gene match. CDR3 coding DNA: TGCGCCAGCAGCTTACAGGGGGCTACGATCGGGGAGCTGTTTTTT. Amino acids: CASSLQGATIGELFF.

This clone occurred a few times. The V and J genes are TRBV7-2 and TRBJ2-2, with TRBD2 matching 9 bases. The V segment lost 8 bases and the J segment 10 bases; nucleotides outside the gene matches: 8. CDR1 SGHTA and CDR2 FQGNSA come from the germline V gene. The CDR3 is made up of 13 amino acids. In nucleotides, the CDR3 is TGTGCCAGCTCCCTTAAGCGGGGGGTGGAGCTGTTTTTT. Protein sequence: CASSLKRGVELFF.

V usage is TRBV4-2 and J usage is TRBJ2-1; 8 nucleotides align to TRBD2. Germline V gives CDR1 LGHNA, CDR2 YNFKEQ. This CDR3 spans 15 amino acids. The V and J ends lost 2 bases and 4 bases, in that order; junction bases with no gene match: 4. The CDR3 sequence: CASSQSGGTYNEQFF. CDR3 DNA sequence: TGTGCCAGCAGCCAATCGGGGGGGACTTACAATGAGCAGTTCTTC.

V is TRBV19 and J is TRBJ1-4; D unresolved. Germline assignment: CDR1 LNHDA and CDR2 SQIVND (reference sequence). The germline V and J ends were trimmed by 5 bases and 7 bases, with 20 bases remaining between them. The CDR3 runs to 16 residues. The CDR3 here is CASSPSGWEAIEKLFF. The CDR3 nucleotides are TGTGCCAGTAGTCCCTCAGGTTGGGAGGCTATTGAAAAACTGTTTTTT.

This clone was counted only a few times. This sequence joins TRBV14 and TRBJ2-2; D might be TRBD2 (6 bases). The V end was cut by 0 bases, the J end by 4 bases, with 15 bases between. Germline-derived CDR1 and CDR2 are SGHDN and FVKESK. The CDR3 spans 17 residues. This CDR3 reads CASSQEGTGVGTGELFF. For the CDR3, the DNA is TGTGCCAGCAGCCAAGAGGGCACGGGGGTAGGCACCGGGGAGCTGTTTTTT.

The chain employs TRBV4-1 and TRBJ2-2; D may be TRBD2 (6 bases). V lost 2 bases and J lost 0, with 10 bases in between. Germline V gene sequence: CDR1 MGHRA, CDR2 YSYEKL. CDR3 length equals 16 residues. The CDR3 is CASSQRLAPNTGELFF. The CDR3 DNA sequence: TGCGCCAGCAGCCAACGTCTAGCGCCGAACACCGGGGAGCTGTTTTTT.

The V and J genes are TRBV10-1 and TRBJ2-4, with D maybe TRBD1 (6 bases). Germline assignment: CDR1 WNHNN and CDR2 SYGVQD (reference sequence). V was clipped by 2 bases and J by 0 bases, with 8 bases between them. The CDR3 length is 15 residues. In nucleotides, the CDR3 is TGCGCCAGCAGTGAGGACAGGCTAGCCAAAAACATTCAGTACTTC. This sequence encodes CASSEDRLAKNIQYF.

The chain couples TRBV19 to TRBJ2-1; tentative D call: TRBD2 (5 bases). V shed 7 bases and J shed 6 bases, with 19 bases lying between them. The CDR3 length is 15 residues. Per the germline V gene, CDR1 is LNHDA and CDR2 is SQIVND (reference sequence). The CDR3 sequence: CASTLRASSFNEQFF. The CDR3 DNA follows: TGTGCCAGTACTCTGAGGGCTAGCAGTTTCAATGAGCAGTTCTTC. Supplemented by reference TRBV19 and TRBJ2-1, the full variable domain reads DGGITQSPKYLFRKEGQNVTLSCEQNLNHDAMYWYRQDPGQGLRLIYYSQIVNDFQKGDIAEGYSVSREKKESFPLTVTSAQKNPTAFYLCASTLRASSFNEQFFGPGTRLTVL.

V is TRBV3-1 (or the pseudogene TRBV3-2) and J is TRBJ1-5; TRBD1 is a possible D gene (5 bases). CDR3 length equals 16 residues. Trimming took 0 bases from V and 7 from J, leaving 16 bases between them. CDR1 and CDR2 (germline): LGHDT, YNNKEL (reference sequence). This CDR3 reads CASSQDHTGGGQPQHF. CDR3 coding DNA: TGTGCCAGCAGCCAAGATCATACCGGGGGAGGACAGCCCCAGCATTTT.

This clone was counted only a few times. The chain recombines TRBV24-1 with TRBJ2-1; 7 bases agree with TRBD1. V lost 1 base, J lost 9 bases, and 11 bases stayed unmatched. The CDR3 covers 16 residues. The germline CDR1 and CDR2 sequences are KGHDR and SFDVKD. CDR3 nucleotides: TGTGCCACCAGTGATTTCTCGACAGGGCGGGTAAGTGAGCAGTTCTTC. Translation gives CATSDFSTGRVSEQFF.

This rearrangement joins TRBV11-2 to TRBJ1-1, with a tentative D call TRBD1 (5 bases). The CDR3 has 13 amino acids. In germline, CDR1 is SGHAT, CDR2 FQNNGV. V was shortened by 5 bases and J by 4 bases, with 11 bases between the two germline ends. The CDR3 here is CASSVVGGTEAFF. Here the CDR3 DNA reads TGTGCCAGCAGCGTAGTGGGGGGCACTGAAGCTTTCTTT.